This TCR beta chain emerged from a study of blood T cell repertoires in COVID-19. Data came from immunoSEQ multiplex PCR; TCRdb stores just in-frame clones and leaves some out. The sample includes fewer than 400,000 clones, over 70% of them seen just once. A few counts support this clone. This sequence originates from a man aged 25-45 years with active or convalescent COVID-19. Material: peripheral blood.

The CDR3 DNA sequence: TGCAGCGTTGAGGAGTGGACAGGGTGGGCCACTGAAGCTTTCTTT. Translated: CSVEEWTGWATEAFF. The chain joins TRBV29-1 to TRBJ1-1, with 8 bases lining up with TRBD1. The CDR3 is 15 residues long. The V and J ends lost 3 bases and 4 bases, in that order; junction bases with no gene match: 10. The germline CDR1 and CDR2 sequences are SQVTM and ANQGSEA. Full variable domain (outside the CDR3, taken from reference TRBV29-1 and TRBJ1-1): SAVISQKPSRDICQRGTSLTIQCQVDSQVTMMFWYRQQPGQSLTLIATANQGSEATYESGFVIDKFPISRPNLTFSTLTVSNMSPEDSSIYLCSVEEWTGWATEAFFGQGTRLTVV.